This note documents a single TCR beta chain sequence. Following a re-call of the 5' RACE reads, TCRdb has one entry per CDR3 protein and lacks DNA. The listing records more than 350,000 distinct CDR3 sequences. Per germline, CDR1 MNHNY and CDR2 SVGAGI (reference sequence). CDR3 length: 14 residues. The source of the sample is a study of monozygotic twins with inflammatory bowel disease. This sequence originates from a human donor with ulcerative colitis or Crohn's disease, or a healthy co-twin of an affected twin (not recorded which). This chain links TRBV6-6 with TRBJ1-3. Sequenced: blood. The CDR3: CASIKDTYGNTIYF.